This T cell receptor (beta chain) was sequenced in a study of shared clonotypes between healthy human individuals. For the study at large: Researchers drew samples from a couple of women and three men aged 18 to 49. Overall study findings and caveats: Since donors were few, the genetic and exposure-history diversity represented was limited.

Between the trimmed V and J ends, which lost 0 bases and 2 bases, there was a span of 8 bases. CDR1 is LNHNV, CDR2 YYDKDF, per germline (reference sequence). The CDR3 has 14 residues. Regarding this clone: The antigen remains undetermined. The sample contains more than one DNA sequence encoding this CDR3.

Deep was the level used in running the assay. Original handling: Filtering differed for immunoSEQ, which gave only junction sequences without quality scores. The protocol was immunoSEQ multiplex PCR, while the TCRdb copy is restricted to in-frame clones and leaves out a portion. V, J and clone size are those of that table, while D and trimming were read from the DNA. Altogether about half a million clones are present, around 80% being singletons, with the ten largest covering 9.5% to 15%. The chain combines TRBV15 with TRBJ2-7; D might be TRBD1 (5 bases). This clonotype was sampled from a woman in her thirties or forties in good health. Some clones in this sample may be carry-over from other donors' samples. Source material: PBMCs. In DNA, the CDR3 is TGTGCCACCAGCAGAGATAGGGGTCCCTACGAGCAGTACTTC. Encoded protein: CATSRDRGPYEQYF.